This T cell receptor (beta chain) was sequenced in a study of T cell repertoires in ileal Crohn's disease. Repertoires were generated with immunoSEQ multiplex PCR, while TCRdb's copy carries only in-frame clones and drops some. The table shows approximately 9,400 clones, with about 80% occurring only once. The sample holds a few counts of this clone. Sequencing was done on a sample of ileal tissue. The TCR originated in an adult with Crohn's disease.

The CDR3 DNA reads as TGCGCCAGCAGCCCGCGGGACAGCCAATTTAACTATGGCTACACCTTC. It is translated as CASSPRDSQFNYGYTF. The chain uses TRBV5-1 and TRBJ1-2; 7 bases line up with TRBD1. The junction had 10 bases not matched to a gene; V was cut back by 4 bases and J by 1 base. Germline CDR1 SGHRS, CDR2 YFSETQ. The CDR3 is 16 residues long.